The 10 T cell receptor beta chains listed next were all sequenced from one sample in a study of persistence of HIV-infected CD4 T cells. Sequencing used immunoSEQ version 4 in survey mode. The protocol was immunoSEQ multiplex PCR, while the TCRdb copy is restricted to in-frame clones and leaves out a portion. This sample has about 36,000 clones, with about 85% found just once. Overlapping HIV-1 Gag 15-mer peptides at 0.95 to 1 ug per peptide per mL were used. Sorted nonresponding memory CD4+ T cells were CD40L-negative, CD69-negative, CD45RO-high. The antigens for these receptors are not known. The specimen was cultured CD4+ T cells from PBMCs, collected from a patient who received antiretroviral therapy. These receptors were collected from an adult with HIV. The donor label of this sample is uncertain.

This chain connects TRBV5-1 to TRBJ2-6; D is undetermined. The ends were cut back, 0 bases at V and 0 bases at J, with 7 bases in the middle. The CDR3 extends over 16 amino acids. Per the germline V gene, CDR1 is SGHRS and CDR2 is YFSETQ. Here the CDR3 reads CASSLEPLSGANVLTF. The CDR3 nucleotides read TGCGCCAGCAGCTTGGAACCTCTCTCTGGGGCCAACGTCCTGACTTTC.

For the CDR3, the DNA is TGCGCCAGCAGCCAAGATGGGTCAAGAGGGGGCACCGGGGAGCTGTTTTTT. It codes for CASSQDGSRGGTGELFF. The chain is built from TRBV4-1 and TRBJ2-2; D may be TRBD1 (6 bases). The CDR3 totals 17 residues. CDR1 is MGHRA, CDR2 YSYEKL, per germline. Between the trimmed V and J ends, which lost 0 bases and 4 bases, there was a span of 15 bases.

V usage is TRBV11-1 and J usage is TRBJ2-3, with D possibly matching TRBD1 (5 bases). This CDR3 comprises 14 residues. The V end lost 0 bases, the J end lost 2 bases, and 6 bases lay between the germline ends. The V gene's germline CDR1 is SGHAT and CDR2 FQDESV (reference sequence). The CDR3 loop reads CASSLAGPTDTQYF. The CDR3 DNA reads as TGTGCCAGCAGCTTAGCGGGGCCCACAGATACGCAGTATTTT.

Details on this clone: Other DNA sequences within the sample encode an identical CDR3. V is TRBV2 and J is TRBJ2-7; D is possibly TRBD2 (6 bases). The ends were cut back, 6 bases at V and 6 bases at J, with 9 bases in the middle. The length of the CDR3 is 11 residues. Germline loops: CDR1 SNHLY, CDR2 FYNNEI. The CDR3: CASRRGPEQYF. The CDR3 DNA follows: TGTGCCAGCAGGCGGGGCCCCGAGCAGTACTTC.

J is TRBJ2-3 and V is TRBV5-1; D unresolved. Germline V gene lookup returns CDR1 SGHRS and CDR2 YFSETQ. V lost 0 bases to trimming and J lost 0 bases, with 2 bases between them. This CDR3 is built from 13 residues. The CDR3 DNA follows: TGCGCCAGCAGCTTGGCGAGCACAGATACGCAGTATTTT. Translation gives CASSLASTDTQYF.

The chain is built from TRBV19 and TRBJ1-4; 10 nucleotides match TRBD1. Germline-derived CDR1 and CDR2 are LNHDA and SQIVND (reference sequence). V was clipped by 6 bases and J by 8 bases; unmatched bases: 12. The CDR3 length is 16 residues. This CDR3 reads CASRLTRQGAEEKLFF. The CDR3 coding sequence is TGTGCCAGTAGGCTCACCCGACAGGGGGCGGAAGAAAAACTGTTTTTT.

This chain uses TRBV7-9 with TRBJ1-1; possibly TRBD1 for D (5 bases). The CDR3 runs 14 residues. Germline V gene lookup returns CDR1 SEHNR and CDR2 FQNEAQ (reference sequence). Deletions cut 5 bases from V and 5 bases from J, with 15 bases between. CDR3 residues: CASSVPDRGTEAFF. CDR3 nucleotide sequence: TGTGCCAGCAGCGTACCAGACAGAGGGACTGAAGCTTTCTTT.

This clone has only a few counts. The CDR3 sequence: CASSSSKNYGYTF. CDR3 bases: TGTGCCAGCAGTTCCAGCAAGAACTATGGCTACACCTTC. V and J are TRBV27 and TRBJ1-2, with D hard to call. Germline V gene sequence: CDR1 MNHEY, CDR2 SMNVEV (reference sequence). V was trimmed by 4 bases and J by 2 bases, leaving 8 bases between them. CDR3 length equals 13 residues.

This clone was found once. This chain links TRBV6-4 with TRBJ2-2; TRBD1 agrees at 9 bases. CDR1 is MRHNA and CDR2 is SNTAGT in the germline V gene. This CDR3 has 15 residues. V gave up 4 bases and J gave up 7 bases; unmatched junction bases: 7. CDR3 sequence: CASSAGTGYGGELFF. For the CDR3, the DNA is TGTGCCAGCAGTGCCGGGACAGGGTACGGCGGGGAGCTGTTTTTT.

The chain is built from TRBV27 and TRBJ2-3; D is tentatively TRBD1 or TRBD2 (5 bases each). The CDR3 totals 16 residues. CDR1 and CDR2 from the germline V gene are MNHEY and SMNVEV (reference sequence). Trimming pared 6 bases from V and 2 bases from J, leaving 18 bases between. This CDR3 reads CASRPTGAGNTDTQYF. In DNA form, the CDR3 reads TGTGCCAGCAGACCCACCGGGGCAGGTAACACAGATACGCAGTATTTT.